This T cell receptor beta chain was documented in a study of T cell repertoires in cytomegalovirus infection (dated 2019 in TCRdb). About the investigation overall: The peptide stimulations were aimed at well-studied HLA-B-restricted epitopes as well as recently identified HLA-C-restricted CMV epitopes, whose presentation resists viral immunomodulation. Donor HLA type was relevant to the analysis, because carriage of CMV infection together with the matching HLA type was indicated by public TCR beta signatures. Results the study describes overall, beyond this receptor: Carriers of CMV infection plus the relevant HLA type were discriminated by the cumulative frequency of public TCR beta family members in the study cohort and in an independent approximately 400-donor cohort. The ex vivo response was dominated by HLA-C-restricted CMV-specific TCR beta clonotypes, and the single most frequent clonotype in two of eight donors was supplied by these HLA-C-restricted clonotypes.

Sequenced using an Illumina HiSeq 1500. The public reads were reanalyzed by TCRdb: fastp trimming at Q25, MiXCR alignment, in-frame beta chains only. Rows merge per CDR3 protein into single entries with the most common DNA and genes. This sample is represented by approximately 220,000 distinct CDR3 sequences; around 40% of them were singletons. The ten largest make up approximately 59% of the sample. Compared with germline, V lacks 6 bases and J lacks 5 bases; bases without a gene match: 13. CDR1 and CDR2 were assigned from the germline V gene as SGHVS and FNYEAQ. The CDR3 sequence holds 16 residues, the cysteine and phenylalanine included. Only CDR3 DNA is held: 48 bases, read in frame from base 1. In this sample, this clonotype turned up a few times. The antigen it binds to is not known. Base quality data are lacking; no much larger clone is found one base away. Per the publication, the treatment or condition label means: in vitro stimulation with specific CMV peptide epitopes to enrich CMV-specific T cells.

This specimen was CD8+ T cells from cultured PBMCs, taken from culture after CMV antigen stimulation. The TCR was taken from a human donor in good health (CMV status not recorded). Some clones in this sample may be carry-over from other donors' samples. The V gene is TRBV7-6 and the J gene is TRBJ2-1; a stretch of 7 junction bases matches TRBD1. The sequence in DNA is TGTGCCAGCAGTTTCTCCGCGACAGGGACAAACAATGAGCAGTTCTTC. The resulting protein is CASSFSATGTNNEQFF.